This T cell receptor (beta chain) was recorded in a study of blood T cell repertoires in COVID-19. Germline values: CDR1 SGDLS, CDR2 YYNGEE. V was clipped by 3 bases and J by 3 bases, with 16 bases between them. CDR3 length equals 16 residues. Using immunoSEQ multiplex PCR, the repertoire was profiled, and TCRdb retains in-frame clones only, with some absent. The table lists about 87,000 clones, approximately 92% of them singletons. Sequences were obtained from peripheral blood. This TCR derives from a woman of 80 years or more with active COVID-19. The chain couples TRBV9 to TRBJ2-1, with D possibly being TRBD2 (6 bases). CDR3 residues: CASSENPTEGYNEQFF. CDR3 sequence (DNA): TGTGCCAGCAGCGAAAACCCAACGGAGGGCTACAATGAGCAGTTCTTC.